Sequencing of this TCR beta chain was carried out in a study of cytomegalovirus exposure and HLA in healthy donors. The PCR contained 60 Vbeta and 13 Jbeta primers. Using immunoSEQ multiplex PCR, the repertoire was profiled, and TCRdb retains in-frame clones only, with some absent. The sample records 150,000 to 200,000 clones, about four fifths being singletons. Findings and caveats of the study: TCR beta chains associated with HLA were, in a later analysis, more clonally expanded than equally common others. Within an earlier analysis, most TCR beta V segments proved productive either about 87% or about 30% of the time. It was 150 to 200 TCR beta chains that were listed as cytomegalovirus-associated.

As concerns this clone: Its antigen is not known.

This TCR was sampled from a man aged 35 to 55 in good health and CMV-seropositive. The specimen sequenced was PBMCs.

The DNA for the CDR3 is TGTGCCAGTAGTATAGTCCTAACAGGGGCTAACTATGGCTACACCTTC. Translated, it gives CASSIVLTGANYGYTF. This chain joins TRBV19 and TRBJ1-2, with 7 positions matching TRBD1. Germline trimming cut 1 base from V and 0 bases from J; bases unmatched to any gene: 5. The CDR3 loop spans 16 amino acids. Germline CDR1 and CDR2: LNHDA and SQIVND (reference sequence).